The clone carrying this T cell receptor beta chain was counted a single time. Germline CDR1 and CDR2: KGHSH and LQKENI. The V gene end was trimmed by 4 bases and the J gene end by 0 bases; junction bases not matched to a gene: 6. This CDR3 comprises 18 residues. These data are taken from a study of blood T cell repertoires in COVID-19. Sequencing was performed with immunoSEQ multiplex PCR; in TCRdb, only in-frame clones are kept and a portion is missing. This sample has 200,000 to 300,000 clones, with around 87% found just once. V gene TRBV18 combines with J gene TRBJ2-1; 13 positions match TRBD2. Sequenced material: peripheral blood. This receptor was identified in a woman in her fifties or sixties with COVID-19, enrolled during active disease. The CDR3: CASSLGLAGVSSYNEQFF. The DNA for the CDR3 is TGTGCCAGCTCACTAGGACTAGCGGGAGTGAGCTCCTACAATGAGCAGTTCTTC.